A single sample gave rise to the 7 T cell receptor beta chains below, sequenced in a study of T cells in Graves' hyperthyroidism and ophthalmopathy. The source material, RNA transcripts, was used to amplify TCR beta CDR3 regions. The HTBI primer set drove a first-round RT-PCR of the TCR CDR3. TCRdb re-analysed the multiplex PCR reads in MiXCR, keeping a single row per CDR3 protein. The sample yields over 700,000 distinct CDR3 sequences, around 20% seen once. The specimen sequenced was blood. These receptors were obtained from a woman between 50 and 59 years old with Graves' hyperthyroidism that later progressed to Graves' ophthalmopathy.

This clonotype appeared many times. The J gene is TRBJ2-7, the V gene TRBV12-3 or TRBV12-4; no clear D gene. V lost 2 bases to trimming and J lost 1 base, with 9 bases between them. The CDR3 contains 14 residues. The CDR3: CASSLSGTSYEQYF. The CDR3 coding sequence is TGTGCCAGCAGTTTATCGGGCACATCCTACGAGCAGTACTTC.

This chain links TRBV5-1 with TRBJ1-4; D remains ambiguous. V lost 5 bases and J 5 bases, leaving 22 bases between the germline ends. Germline V CDR1 and CDR2: SGHRS, YFSETQ. This CDR3 spans 17 amino acids. The CDR3 region is CASRPNFLGVRNEKLFF. CDR3 bases: TGCGCCAGCAGGCCGAATTTCCTCGGTGTCCGAAATGAAAAACTGTTTTTT.

The chain combines TRBV3-1 with TRBJ1-5; possibly TRBD1 for D (5 bases). Per the germline V gene, CDR1 is LGHDT and CDR2 is YNNKEL (reference sequence). Trimming took off 4 bases at V and 7 bases at J, with 14 bases between the two ends. The CDR3 is made up of 14 amino acids. CDR3 in DNA: TGTGCCAGCAGCCTTGGGGGGGTAGACCAGCCCCAGCATTTT. The encoded protein is CASSLGGVDQPQHF.

V gene TRBV24-1 combines with J gene TRBJ1-2; no reliable D call. Germline CDR1 KGHDR, CDR2 SFDVKD. CDR3 size: 13 residues. V was clipped by 0 bases and J by 8 bases, with 9 bases between them. CDR3 in amino acids: CATSDLRVDGYTF. The CDR3 coding sequence is TGTGCCACCAGTGATTTGCGGGTTGACGGCTACACCTTC.

The rearrangement links TRBV19 to TRBJ1-1, with D tentatively TRBD1 (5 bases). V was trimmed by 7 bases and J by 5 bases, leaving 5 bases between them. The CDR3 contains 10 residues. Germline CDR1 reads LNHDA; CDR2 reads SQIVND (reference sequence). The CDR3 region is CASKGTEAFF. The CDR3 bases are TGTGCCAGTAAGGGGACTGAAGCTTTCTTT. The whole variable domain, filled in from reference TRBV19 and TRBJ1-1, reads DGGITQSPKYLFRKEGQNVTLSCEQNLNHDAMYWYRQDPGQGLRLIYYSQIVNDFQKGDIAEGYSVSREKKESFPLTVTSAQKNPTAFYLCASKGTEAFFGQGTRLTVV.

There are many counts of this clonotype. This sequence joins TRBV6-6 and TRBJ1-5; 11 nucleotides match TRBD1. CDR1 is MNHNY and CDR2 is SVGAGI in the germline V gene (reference sequence). There are 17 residues in the CDR3. Trimming removed 0 bases from V and 5 bases from J; junction bases left unmatched: 6. The CDR3 DNA follows: TGTGCCAGCAGTTACTCCGGGACAGGGGGAGGTGATCAGCCCCAGCATTTT. Its protein is CASSYSGTGGGDQPQHF.

This clonotype has a handful of counts. V usage is TRBV6-1 and J usage is TRBJ1-5, with 7 bases aligning to TRBD1. V trimming: 2 bases; J trimming: 0 bases; junction bases outside the gene matches: 13. Per germline, CDR1 MNHNS and CDR2 SASEGT. The CDR3 is 19 residues long. This CDR3 is CASSESWQGVGYSNQPQHF. In DNA, the CDR3 is TGTGCCAGCAGTGAAAGTTGGCAGGGGGTCGGTTATAGCAATCAGCCCCAGCATTTT.